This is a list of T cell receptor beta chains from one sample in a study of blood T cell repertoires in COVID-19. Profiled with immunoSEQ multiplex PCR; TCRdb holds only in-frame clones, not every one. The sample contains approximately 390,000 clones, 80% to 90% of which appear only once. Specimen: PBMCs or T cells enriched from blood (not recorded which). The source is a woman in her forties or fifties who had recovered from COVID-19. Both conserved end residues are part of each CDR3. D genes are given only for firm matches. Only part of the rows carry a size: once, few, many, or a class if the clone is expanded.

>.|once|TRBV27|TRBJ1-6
CASSPRGRSYNSPLHF
TGTGCCAGCAGCCCCAGGGGAAGGTCCTATAATTCACCCCTCCACTTT
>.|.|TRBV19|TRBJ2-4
CASSTQGILAKNIQYF
TGTGCCAGTAGTACACAGGGAATACTAGCCAAAAACATTCAGTACTTC
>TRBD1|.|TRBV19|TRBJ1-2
CASSPSTGYGYTF
TGTGCCAGTAGCCCATCGACAGGGTACGGCTACACCTTC
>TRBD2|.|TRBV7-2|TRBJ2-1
CASSLEAGNYNEQFF
TGTGCCAGCAGCTTAGAAGCGGGGAACTACAATGAGCAGTTCTTC
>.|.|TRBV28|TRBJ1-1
CASSRVPSDTEAFF
TGTGCCAGCAGTCGAGTGCCGAGCGACACTGAAGCTTTCTTT
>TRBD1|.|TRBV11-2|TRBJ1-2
CASSIRQGLGYTF
TGTGCCAGCAGCATCAGACAGGGCCTCGGCTACACCTTC
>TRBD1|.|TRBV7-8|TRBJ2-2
CASSTSQGIWYTGELFF
TGTGCCAGCAGCACCTCACAGGGGATTTGGTACACCGGGGAGCTGTTTTTT
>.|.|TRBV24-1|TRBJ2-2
CATSSTVWRGRTGELFF
TGTGCCACCAGTTCCACCGTTTGGCGGGGACGGACCGGGGAGCTGTTTTTT
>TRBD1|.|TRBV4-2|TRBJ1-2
CASSQEKGTGGDTHGYTF
TGTGCCAGCAGCCAAGAAAAGGGGACAGGGGGCGATACTCATGGCTACACCTTC
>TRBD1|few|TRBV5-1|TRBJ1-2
CASSLGQGLNGYTF
TGCGCCAGCAGCTTGGGACAGGGTTTGAATGGCTACACCTTC
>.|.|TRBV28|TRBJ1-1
CASIPLGRAGTEAFF
TGTGCCAGCATTCCCTTGGGCAGGGCTGGCACTGAAGCTTTCTTT
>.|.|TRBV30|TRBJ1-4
CAHLRGNEKLFF
TGTGCCCACCTACGGGGTAATGAAAAACTGTTTTTT
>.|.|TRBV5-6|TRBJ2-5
CASSLGGLGTQYF
TGTGCCAGCAGCCTGGGGGGCCTCGGGACCCAGTACTTC
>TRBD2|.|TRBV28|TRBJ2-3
CASSSSGGNTDTQYF
TGTGCCAGCAGTTCTAGCGGGGGGAACACAGATACGCAGTATTTT
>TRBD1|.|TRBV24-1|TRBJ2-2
CATSDPSGQGPGELFF
TGTGCCACCAGTGATCCCTCGGGACAGGGCCCCGGGGAGCTGTTTTTT
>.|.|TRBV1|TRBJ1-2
CTSSQNRVRGYTF
TGCACCAGCAGCCAAAACAGGGTTAGAGGCTACACCTTC
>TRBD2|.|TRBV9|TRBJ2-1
CASSVEGVAGNEQFF
TGTGCCAGCAGCGTAGAGGGGGTAGCGGGGAATGAGCAGTTCTTC
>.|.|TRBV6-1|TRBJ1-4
CASSEAQAATNEKLFF
TGTGCCAGCAGTGAAGCGCAAGCTGCAACTAATGAAAAACTGTTTTTT
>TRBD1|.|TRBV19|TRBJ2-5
CASSLGQGHQETQYF
TGTGCCAGTAGTTTGGGACAGGGGCACCAAGAGACCCAGTACTTC
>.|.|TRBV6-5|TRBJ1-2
CASSPGGMTNYGYTF
TGTGCCAGCAGCCCGGGGGGGATGACTAACTATGGCTACACCTTC
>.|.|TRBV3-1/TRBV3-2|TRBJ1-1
CASSQDFGAGRYEAFF
TGTGCCAGCAGCCAAGATTTTGGGGCCGGGAGATATGAAGCTTTCTTT
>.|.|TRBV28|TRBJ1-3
CASSRLGAGGLGGTIYF
TGTGCCAGCAGCCGCCTGGGGGCGGGGGGGCTAGGTGGCACCATATATTTT
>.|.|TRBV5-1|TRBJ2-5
CATRGAPYQETQYF
TGCGCCACCCGGGGGGCCCCGTACCAAGAGACCCAGTACTTC
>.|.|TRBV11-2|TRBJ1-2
CASSRRGVYTF
TGTGCCAGCAGCAGGCGAGGTGTCTACACCTTC
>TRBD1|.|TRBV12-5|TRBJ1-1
CASGTPTDRGQVEAFF
TGTGCTAGTGGCACTCCCACGGACAGGGGGCAAGTTGAAGCTTTCTTT
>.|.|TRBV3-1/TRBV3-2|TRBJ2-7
CASSSQARDEQYF
TGTGCCAGCAGCTCCCAGGCGAGGGACGAGCAGTACTTC
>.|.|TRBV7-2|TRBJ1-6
CASSLVSGNNSPLHF
TGTGCCAGCAGCTTAGTGAGCGGAAATAATTCACCCCTCCACTTT
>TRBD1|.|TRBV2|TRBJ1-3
CASTRGQLLSGNTIYF
TGTGCCAGCACTAGGGGACAGCTACTCTCTGGAAACACCATATATTTT
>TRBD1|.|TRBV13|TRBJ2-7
CASSQGQGAGYEQYF
TGTGCCAGCAGCCAAGGACAGGGGGCGGGTTACGAGCAGTACTTC
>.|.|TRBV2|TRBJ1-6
CASRRTGSSYNSPLHF
TGTGCCAGCAGGCGAACTGGGAGCTCCTATAATTCACCCCTCCACTTT
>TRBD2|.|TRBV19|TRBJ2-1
CASSMMGGSSYNEQFF
TGTGCCAGTAGTATGATGGGCGGGAGCTCCTACAATGAGCAGTTCTTC
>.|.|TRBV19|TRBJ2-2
CASTTQGDTGELFF
TGTGCCAGTACCACCCAGGGCGACACCGGGGAGCTGTTTTTT
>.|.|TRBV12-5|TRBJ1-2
CASGLSGAPYGYTF
TGTGCTAGTGGTTTGTCAGGGGCACCCTATGGCTACACCTTC
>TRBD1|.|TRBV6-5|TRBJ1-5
CASSYDRGYQPQHF
TGTGCCAGCAGTTATGACAGGGGTTATCAGCCCCAGCATTTT
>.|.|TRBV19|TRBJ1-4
CASSMKGGSEKLFF
TGTGCCAGTAGTATGAAGGGGGGGAGTGAAAAACTGTTTTTT
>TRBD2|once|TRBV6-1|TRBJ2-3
CASSGAPAGYSGGDTQYF
TGTGCCAGCAGTGGTGCCCCCGCTGGCTACTCGGGGGGAGATACGCAGTATTTT
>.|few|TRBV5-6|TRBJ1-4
CASSPWAGEFNEKLFF
TGTGCCAGCAGCCCTTGGGCAGGGGAGTTTAATGAAAAACTGTTTTTT
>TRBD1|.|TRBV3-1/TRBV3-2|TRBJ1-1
CASSQGDRGAFF
TGTGCCAGCAGCCAAGGAGACAGGGGAGCTTTCTTT
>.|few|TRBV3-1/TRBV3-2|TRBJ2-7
CASSRGSGDTGQYF
TGTGCCAGCAGTCGAGGGTCCGGGGACACTGGGCAGTACTTC
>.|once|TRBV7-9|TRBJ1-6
CASSSNPETANSPLHF
TGTGCCAGCAGCTCCAACCCCGAGACAGCTAATTCACCCCTCCACTTT
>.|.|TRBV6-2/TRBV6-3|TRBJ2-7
CASSLTQEQYF
TGTGCCAGCAGTTTGACTCAAGAGCAGTACTTC
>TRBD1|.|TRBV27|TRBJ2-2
CASRGTGNTGELFF
TGTGCCAGCAGGGGGACAGGGAACACCGGGGAGCTGTTTTTT
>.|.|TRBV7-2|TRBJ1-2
CASSSVQANYGYTF
TGTGCCAGCAGCTCCGTACAGGCTAACTATGGCTACACCTTC